This T cell receptor beta chain was identified during a study of a mutant IDH1 vaccine in newly diagnosed glioma. Overall study: In weeks 1, 3, 5, 7, 11, 15, 19 and 23, patients were vaccinated. Sex among treated patients split about 60% male, roughly 38% female; mean age was roughly 42 years.

As for time point: week 23, last vaccination. Doses comprised 300 ug of mutant IDH1 20-mer peptide each, plus topical imiquimod. A word on this clone: Antigen specificity is unknown.

Germline CDR1 is SGHNT and CDR2 is YYREEE (reference sequence). The CDR3 sequence is 17 residues long. Between the trimmed V and J ends, which lost 4 bases and 0 bases, there was a span of 19 bases. Using immunoSEQ multiplex PCR, the repertoire was profiled, and TCRdb retains in-frame clones only, with some absent. The repertoire holds 25,000 to 30,000 clones, 80% to 85% seen once, with over 15% in the top ten. Material: PBMCs, obtained from a glioma patient whose treatment included an IDH1 peptide vaccine. The TCR originated in a woman aged 25 to 39 with glioma. The chain uses TRBV5-4 and TRBJ1-2, with a weak D call TRBD1 (5 bases). The CDR3 DNA is TGTGCCAGCAGCCCCCCTGGGCCAGGGCAAGCTAACTATGGCTACACCTTC. Its protein product is CASSPPGPGQANYGYTF. The variable domain in full, completed from reference TRBV5-4 and TRBJ1-2, reads ETGVTQSPTHLIKTRGQQVTLRCSSQSGHNTVSWYQQALGQGPQFIFQYYREEENGRGNFPPRFSGLQFPNYSSELNVNALELDDSALYLCASSPPGPGQANYGYTFGSGTRLTVV.